This T cell receptor beta chain was identified during a study of shared clonotypes between healthy human individuals (dated by TCRdb to 2018 to 2021). With regard to the full study: The cohort included three men and a couple of women between 18 and 49 years of age. Between about 0.94 and 8.9 billion PBMCs per donor were obtained by leukapheresis. Different laboratories and diverse techniques were used to prepare libraries and sequence TCR repertoires, to increase sequencing depth and limit assay-specific biases. Blood TCR repertoires of five healthy adults were deeply sequenced to estimate repertoire size and the extent of clonotype sharing between individuals. For each donor, CD4 naive and CD4 memory were each given three plates, CD8 naive was given two plates, and CD8 memory was given one plate.

V loses 0 bases of germline sequence and J loses 8 bases, and the interval between the two ends is 12 bases. The CDR3 runs 14 amino acids, cysteine and phenylalanine included. Solely the CDR3 DNA is kept, with 42 bases framed from the first base. As encoded in the germline V gene, CDR1 is SGHDT while CDR2 is YYEEEE. About this clone itself: Its target antigen remains unknown. The input lacks base qualities; no much larger clone sits a single base away.

The investigation overall reported the following: Because the study included only a small number of donors, the genetic and exposure-history diversity represented was limited. Compared with non-shared clonotypes, the clonotypes found in all four sorted-subset donors had higher generation probabilities. Naive subsets generally had larger estimated clonotype richness than memory subsets did. Sharing across a handful of donors was observed for approximately 4.6% of naive CD4, over 3% of naive CD8, over 2% of memory CD4, and about 0.38% of memory CD8 clonotypes. Sampling was restricted to blood, and TCR repertoires in tissues likely differ from the TCR repertoires found in blood. Rarefaction of sorted-subset datasets indicated incomplete sequencing despite the large sequencing depth. Pairwise subsampling led to the expectation that sequencing depth would affect the degree of clonotype sharing among donors.

CD8 naive samples were obtained by positive selection for CCR7 among CD45RO-negative cells, yielding a CD45RA+CCR7+ population from which TemRA cells were excluded. Healthy HIV-negative adults with no recently reported acute infections or vaccinations were included as donors. Every donor was a Caucasian adult residing in Nashville, Tennessee, USA. Blood was obtained by leukapheresis, after which PBMCs were separated by Ficoll-Histopaque density gradient centrifugation and cryopreserved in liquid nitrogen vapor phase. Analytical flow cytometry was used to check the purity and quantity of every magnetically sorted T cell population. From each sorted fraction, genomic DNA was isolated and quantified by UV absorbance on a Nanodrop 2000c. Using the deep immunoSEQ assay, multiplex PCR amplified TCR CDR3 regions from genomic DNA. For each cell subset, the extracted genomic DNA was distributed evenly across all wells of several immunoSEQ 96-well plates, and each plate served as one replicate. For sorted subsets, each replicate PCR was loaded with approximately 0.2 ug genomic DNA, equivalent to about 30,000 T cell genomes. Purified libraries were quantified with a Qubit 3.0 fluorometer, sized on a Bioanalyzer 2100, and re-quantified with the KAPA Library Quantification kit. Every immunoSEQ 96-well plate was sequenced on a dedicated single-read 150-cycle Illumina NextSeq 550 flow cell. From the authors' description of their analysis: Because the immunoSEQ output included only junctional sequences and no quality scores, the filtering could not be the same as the filtering used for full-length reads. Sequences were annotated with PyIR, a Python wrapper for IgBLAST v1.9, using IMGT germline references to assign V/J genes and CDR3. Reads were filtered out if the reads had weak V/J assignments (E-value above 1e-6), no CDR3, stop codons, out-of-frame junctions, or ambiguous translated residues. V3J clonotypes were defined as sequences sharing the same inferred V gene, J gene, and CDR3 amino acid sequence. To compute the percentage overlap between repertoires, the number of shared unique clonotypes was divided by the size of the smaller repertoire. Richness of each repertoire was evaluated using RTK rarefaction, the Chao1 estimator, and Recon v2.1 estimates of unobserved clonotypes. Generation probabilities for all TCRbeta clonotypes obtained by the gDNA method from several donors were computed using OLGA. TCRdb mirrors the immuneACCESS table, restricted to in-frame sequences. Some clones are absent from its copies; in checked studies, under half trace to an unresolved V gene, and the reason for the others is unknown. The V and J calls and clone size come from that table; D and trimming were worked out from the DNA. This sample comprises nearly 2 million clones, 85% to 95% of them detected only once. The ten largest clones represent less than 1.5% of the sample.

Sequencing was done on a sample of naive CD8+ T cells sorted from blood. The cell subset or site label for this specimen denotes: CD45RA+CCR7+. The rearrangement combines TRBV5-6 with TRBJ2-1; the D gene is possibly TRBD2, with 5 bases matching. This sequence originates from a man younger than 35 in good health. The CDR3 here reads CASSLGLSGHEQFF. The bases read TGTGCCAGCAGCTTGGGACTATCTGGCCATGAGCAGTTCTTC.